This T cell receptor (beta chain) was captured in a study of T cell changes during pregnancy in multiple sclerosis. The CDR3 loop spans 16 amino acids. Germline V gene lookup returns CDR1 MGHRA and CDR2 YSYEKL. V gave up 3 bases and J gave up 7 bases; unmatched junction bases: 6. TCRdb's table, derived via immunoSEQ multiplex PCR, lists solely in-frame clones and lacks some. The repertoire has approximately 88,000 clones, roughly 93% of them found once; the top ten carry about 3.9%. Sequencing was performed on peripheral blood, taken in the first trimester of pregnancy. This chain connects TRBV4-1 to TRBJ2-1; TRBD2 aligns across 13 bases. The clonotype was recovered from a female donor with multiple sclerosis, enrolled in a pregnancy study. The CDR3 DNA is TGCGCCAGCAGCCAGACCGGGACTAGCGGGGTGAATGAGCAGTTCTTC. This sequence encodes CASSQTGTSGVNEQFF.